This is a list of T cell receptor beta chains from one sample in a study of blood T cell repertoires in COVID-19. The table came from immunoSEQ multiplex PCR; TCRdb's copy has only in-frame clones and leaves some out. The sample carries approximately 100,000 clones, about 89% recorded once. Sequencing was done on a sample of peripheral blood. The receptors originated from a man aged 50 to 59 with acute or convalescent COVID-19. Each CDR3 is given with its conserved first and last residue. Fields, in order: CDR3 length, J gene, clone size, V gene, D gene, CDR3 DNA, CDR3 protein. The D gene is left open where the match is weak. Only part of the rows carry a size: once, few, many, or a class if the clone is expanded.

15	TRBJ2-2	.	TRBV2	TRBD1	TGTGCCAGCAGACCCGGGACAGGGAGCACCGGGGAGCTGTTTTTT	CASRPGTGSTGELFF
12	TRBJ1-1	few	TRBV27	.	TGTGCCAGCAGTACAGGGTTATCGCGGGCTTTCTTT	CASSTGLSRAFF
16	TRBJ2-3	.	TRBV18	TRBD2	TGTGCCAGCTCATTGACCGGGACTAGCGCTTTAGATACGCAGTATTTT	CASSLTGTSALDTQYF
18	TRBJ2-1	.	TRBV3-1/TRBV3-2	TRBD2	TGTGCCAGCAGCTTTCGACTAGCGGGAGGACCGTCCTACAATGAGCAGTTCTTC	CASSFRLAGGPSYNEQFF
16	TRBJ1-1	.	TRBV5-1	.	TGCGCCAGCAGTTCGGCGCCCGACAGAAAGTACACTGAAGCTTTCTTT	CASSSAPDRKYTEAFF
15	TRBJ1-4	.	TRBV4-1	.	TGCGCCAGCAGCCAAGAGGGGGGGATTAATGAAAAACTGTTTTTT	CASSQEGGINEKLFF
12	TRBJ2-7	.	TRBV25-1	.	TGTGCCAGCAGTGAAAGGGGCTACGAGCAGTACTTC	CASSERGYEQYF
13	TRBJ2-7	.	TRBV14	.	TGTGCCAGCAGCCAAGATGGAGGCTACGAGCAGTACTTC	CASSQDGGYEQYF
16	TRBJ2-3	.	TRBV6-5	TRBD2	TGTGCCAGCAGTTATGGGACTAGCGGGATGGCAGATACGCAGTATTTT	CASSYGTSGMADTQYF
15	TRBJ1-6	.	TRBV5-1	.	TGCGCCAGCAGCTTGGGGCAGGCTTTTAATTCACCCCTCCACTTT	CASSLGQAFNSPLHF
20	TRBJ2-7	.	TRBV21-1	.	TGTGCCAGCAGCAAGGGATCTTGGCTCTGGGGTCGTTCAGGGGTCTACGAGCAGTACTTC	CASSKGSWLWGRSGVYEQYF
15	TRBJ1-4	.	TRBV5-1	.	TGCGCCAGCAGCTTGGGACTGACCTTTAATGAAAAACTGTTTTTT	CASSLGLTFNEKLFF
15	TRBJ2-3	.	TRBV19	.	TGTGCCAGTAGTACCGGGACACTCCAAACAGATACGCAGTATTTT	CASSTGTLQTDTQYF
11	TRBJ2-7	.	TRBV27	.	TGTGCCAGCAGTTCCACCTACGAGCAGTACTTC	CASSSTYEQYF
14	TRBJ1-1	.	TRBV10-2	.	TGCGCCAGCAGTGATGCAGGGGTGAACACTGAAGCTTTCTTT	CASSDAGVNTEAFF
15	TRBJ2-3	.	TRBV9	TRBD2	TGTGCCAGCAGCGCTGGCGGGAGTTGGGCAGATACGCAGTATTTT	CASSAGGSWADTQYF
19	TRBJ2-7	.	TRBV28	TRBD1	TGTGCCAGCCTCCCCAGACAGGGTCGGCCCCCCGTGAGCTCCTACGAGCAGTACTTC	CASLPRQGRPPVSSYEQYF
13	TRBJ1-1	.	TRBV27	.	TGTGCCAGCAGTCCCCCGGGCAGGGGCGAAGCTTTCTTT	CASSPPGRGEAFF
16	TRBJ2-4	.	TRBV11-3	.	TGTGCCAGCAGCTTTAGGAGTCTAGGAGCCAAAAACATTCAGTACTTC	CASSFRSLGAKNIQYF
12	TRBJ2-7	few	TRBV6-5	TRBD1	TGTGCCAGCAGACAGGGGCAGGACGAGCAGTACTTC	CASRQGQDEQYF
16	TRBJ1-5	.	TRBV15	TRBD1	TGTGCCACCAGCAGAGATCATGGGACAGGGAAAAAGCCCCAGCATTTT	CATSRDHGTGKKPQHF
14	TRBJ2-1	.	TRBV3-1/TRBV3-2	.	TGTGCCAGCAGCCCCCTAAGCTCCTACAATGAGCAGTTCTTC	CASSPLSSYNEQFF
14	TRBJ1-2	.	TRBV6-5	TRBD1	TGTGCCACCACTCTGGAGGGGGCCTTCTATGGCTACACCTTC	CATTLEGAFYGYTF
17	TRBJ2-1	.	TRBV3-1/TRBV3-2	TRBD2	TGTGCCAGCAGCCAAGTCCCCGGGGGGGGAGCGAGGAGTGAGCAGTTCTTC	CASSQVPGGGARSEQFF
16	TRBJ2-4	.	TRBV13	.	TGTGCCAGCAGCTACGGGACACTACTAGCCAAAAACATTCAGTACTTC	CASSYGTLLAKNIQYF
14	TRBJ1-4	.	TRBV11-3	.	TGTGCCAGCAGTGACCGAGCGGTAGTAGAAAAACTGTTTTTT	CASSDRAVVEKLFF
17	TRBJ2-2	.	TRBV7-8	.	TGTGCCAGCAGCTTACGTTTGGCAGGTCCGTTCACCGGGGAGCTGTTTTTT	CASSLRLAGPFTGELFF
14	TRBJ1-5	.	TRBV6-6	.	TGTGCCAGCAGTTACGGCAGGGCGGCTCAGCCCCAGCATTTT	CASSYGRAAQPQHF
16	TRBJ2-3	.	TRBV15	.	TGTGCCACCAGCAGAGATTATTCGCGCAACACAGATACGCAGTATTTT	CATSRDYSRNTDTQYF
16	TRBJ2-5	.	TRBV4-1	TRBD2	TGCGCCAGCAGCCTCCAGGGACTAGCGGGAGAGGAGACCCAGTACTTC	CASSLQGLAGEETQYF
13	TRBJ2-7	once	TRBV14	TRBD1	TGTGCCAGCAGCCATCAGGGGGATTACGAGCAGTACTTC	CASSHQGDYEQYF
14	TRBJ2-5	.	TRBV5-4	TRBD1	TGTGCCAGCAGCTTGCAGACAGGGGAAGAGACCCAGTACTTC	CASSLQTGEETQYF
15	TRBJ2-5	.	TRBV11-3	.	TGTGCCAGCAGCTTAGGGGAGAACGGCCAAGAGACCCAGTACTTC	CASSLGENGQETQYF
17	TRBJ2-1	.	TRBV4-2	.	TGTGCCAGCAGCCAAGCCCGGGGGGCGTCCTCCTACAATGAGCAGTTCTTC	CASSQARGASSYNEQFF
14	TRBJ1-6	.	TRBV27	.	TGTGCCAGCAGTTTCGGTCAGACAAATTCACCCCTCCACTTT	CASSFGQTNSPLHF
14	TRBJ2-2	.	TRBV9	.	TGTGCCAGCAGCCTTAACCCGGGAGCCGGGGAGCTGTTTTTT	CASSLNPGAGELFF
19	TRBJ2-2	.	TRBV7-9	.	TGTGCCAGCAGCTCCAGGGCGCTAGCGCCGCCTTCGGGCACCGGGGAGCTGTTTTTT	CASSSRALAPPSGTGELFF
15	TRBJ2-5	.	TRBV19	.	TGTGCCAGTAGTATTGGCAGGATTTCACAAGAGACCCAGTACTTC	CASSIGRISQETQYF
16	TRBJ2-3	.	TRBV19	TRBD1	TGTGCCAGTAGTCCTCGGGACAGGGGACATTCAGATACGCAGTATTTT	CASSPRDRGHSDTQYF
14	TRBJ2-5	.	TRBV9	TRBD1	TGTGCCAGCAGCGTGGGACAGGGTAAAGAGACCCAGTACTTC	CASSVGQGKETQYF
14	TRBJ2-7	.	TRBV10-3	TRBD1	TGTGCCATCAGGGGGACAGGGGGAGGCTACGAGCAGTACTTC	CAIRGTGGGYEQYF
12	TRBJ1-2	.	TRBV10-3	.	TGTGCCATCTATGGCAGGGTTCATGGCTACACCTTC	CAIYGRVHGYTF
14	TRBJ2-5	once	TRBV6-5	TRBD2	TGTGCCAGCAGTTACGGGAGGGCCGGAGAGACCCAGTACTTC	CASSYGRAGETQYF
18	TRBJ2-1	.	TRBV6-6	TRBD2	TGTGCCAGCAGTCCTTCTAGCGGGAGGGCCGGGGGGTACAATGAGCAGTTCTTC	CASSPSSGRAGGYNEQFF
15	TRBJ1-2	.	TRBV18	.	TGTGCCAGCTCACCGGGGGAAACAGGGATCTATGGCTACACCTTC	CASSPGETGIYGYTF
15	TRBJ1-2	.	TRBV7-9	.	TGTGCCAGCAGCTTCGGACTGAGGGGGGGCGATGGCTACACCTTC	CASSFGLRGGDGYTF
12	TRBJ1-2	.	TRBV6-1	.	TGTGCCAGCAGTGACCTCGGGTATGGCTACACCTTC	CASSDLGYGYTF
14	TRBJ2-4	.	TRBV7-5	.	TGTGTCAGAAGCTCGAGGTTGGGCAAAAACATTCAGTACTTC	CVRSSRLGKNIQYF
15	TRBJ1-6	few	TRBV5-1	TRBD1	TGCGCCAGCAGCACGGGACAGGGAGAGGGCTCACCCCTCCACTTT	CASSTGQGEGSPLHF
12	TRBJ1-2	.	TRBV12-3/TRBV12-4	TRBD1	TGTGCCAGCAGTCGACAGGGCGTGGGCTACACCTTC	CASSRQGVGYTF
14	TRBJ2-5	.	TRBV13	TRBD1	TGTGCCAGCAGCTCCGGGACAGGGAGGGAGACCCAGTACTTC	CASSSGTGRETQYF
15	TRBJ2-1	.	TRBV11-3	TRBD2	TGTGCCAGCAGCTCACGGACTAGCGTATACAATGAGCAGTTCTTC	CASSSRTSVYNEQFF
13	TRBJ2-7	.	TRBV6-5	TRBD2	TGTGCCAGCAGTTCGGGAGGGCCCTACGAGCAGTACTTC	CASSSGGPYEQYF
12	TRBJ1-3	.	TRBV2	.	TGTGCCAGCAGTCCCCAGGGTGACACCATATATTTT	CASSPQGDTIYF
17	TRBJ2-7	.	TRBV21-1	.	TGTGCCAGCAGCAAAGTGTCTAGCGGGGCGGGGCCCTACGAGCAGTACTTC	CASSKVSSGAGPYEQYF
11	TRBJ1-4	.	TRBV2	.	TGTGCCAGCAGCGCCGACAGGAAACTGTTTTTT	CASSADRKLFF
13	TRBJ2-2	.	TRBV6-5	TRBD2	TGTGCCGTAACTAGCGGTAACACCGGGGAGCTGTTTTTT	CAVTSGNTGELFF
15	TRBJ2-3	.	TRBV3-1/TRBV3-2	.	TGTGCCAGCAGCCAAGGCACGGGGTCCACAGATACGCAGTATTTT	CASSQGTGSTDTQYF